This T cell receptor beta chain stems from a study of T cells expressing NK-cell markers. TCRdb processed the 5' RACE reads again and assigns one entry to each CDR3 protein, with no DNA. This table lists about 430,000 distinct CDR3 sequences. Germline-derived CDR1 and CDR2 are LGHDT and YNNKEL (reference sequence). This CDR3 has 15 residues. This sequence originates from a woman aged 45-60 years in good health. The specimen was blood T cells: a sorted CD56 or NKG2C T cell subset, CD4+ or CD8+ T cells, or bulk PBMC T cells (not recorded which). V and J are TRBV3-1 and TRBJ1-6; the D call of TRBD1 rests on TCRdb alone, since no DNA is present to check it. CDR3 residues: CASSQEGTGGQPLHF.